The 14 T cell receptor beta chains below come from one sample, sequenced in a study of PD-1 blockade in classical Hodgkin lymphoma. Assay: immunoSEQ multiplex PCR; the TCRdb copy retains only in-frame clones and omits some. The table lists about 96,000 clones, approximately 94% of them singletons. The sample's time point: cycle 4 day 1 (C4D1), after five to seven weeks of nivolumab. Each patient experienced a relapse that followed autologous stem cell transplantation, and brentuximab vedotin exposure varied. The material sequenced was peripheral blood mononuclear cells (PBMCs), taken before the fourth cycle of nivolumab. These receptor sequences come from a human donor with classical Hodgkin lymphoma.

The chain has TRBV5-4 and TRBJ2-5, with D possibly being TRBD1 (6 bases). The CDR3 is 13 amino acids. Germline CDR1 is SGHNT and CDR2 is YYREEE (reference sequence). Trimming left V 4 bases short and J 1 base short, with 8 bases between. CDR3 loop: CASSAGAQETQYF. The CDR3, as DNA: TGTGCCAGCAGCGCAGGGGCCCAAGAGACCCAGTACTTC.

The rearrangement links TRBV11-3 to TRBJ2-2, with TRBD2 matching over 10 bases. The V gene's germline CDR1 is SGHNT and CDR2 YENEEA. CDR3 size: 17 residues. The V segment lost 0 bases and the J segment 4 bases; nucleotides outside the gene matches: 5. CDR3 coding DNA: TGTGCCAGCAGCTTAGAAGCGGGAGGGCCTGGCACCGGGGAGCTGTTTTTT. Its protein is CASSLEAGGPGTGELFF.

The chain joins TRBV6-5 to TRBJ2-3, with TRBD2 as a possible D gene (5 bases). CDR1 and CDR2 from the germline V gene are MNHEY and SVGAGI. The CDR3 covers 14 residues. The V and J ends lost 2 bases and 2 bases respectively, with 8 bases between them. The DNA of the CDR3 is TGTGCCAGCAGTTACGAGGGCCTCACAGATACGCAGTATTTT. This translates into CASSYEGLTDTQYF.

The sample holds one count of this clone. The chain has TRBV19 and TRBJ2-5; 11 nucleotides agree with TRBD1. The germline CDR1 and CDR2 sequences are LNHDA and SQIVND (reference sequence). There are 15 residues in the CDR3. After removal of 5 bases from V and 7 bases from J, the junction contained 9 bases not matched to a gene. CDR3 DNA: TGTGCCAGTAGTCACTTGGACAGGGGGCTAGGGACCCAGTACTTC. This codes for CASSHLDRGLGTQYF.

This chain links TRBV10-2 with TRBJ1-2, with unresolved D. Trimming took off 2 bases at V and 4 bases at J, with 8 bases between the two ends. Germline assignment: CDR1 WSHSY and CDR2 SAAADI. CDR3 size: 13 residues. CDR3 DNA: TGCGCCAGCAGTGAGGGTTCCTTCTATGGCTACACCTTC. This gives the protein CASSEGSFYGYTF.

This chain connects TRBV7-6 to TRBJ2-1; TRBD2 agrees at 7 bases. V lost 3 bases, J lost 4 bases, and 9 bases stayed unmatched. The CDR3 runs to 16 residues. The germline gives CDR1 SGHVS, CDR2 FNYEAQ. CDR3 sequence reads: CASSFLGGSRYNEQFF. The CDR3, as DNA: TGTGCCAGCAGCTTTTTGGGCGGGAGTCGTTACAATGAGCAGTTCTTC.

The genes are TRBV10-2 and TRBJ2-2; 13 nucleotides match TRBD2. The CDR3 consists of 14 residues. Germline CDR1 reads WSHSY; CDR2 reads SAAADI. The junction had 5 bases not matched to a gene; V was cut back by 9 bases and J by 7 bases. In DNA form, the CDR3 reads TGCGCCAGTCGACTAGCGGGAGGCATCGGGGAGCTGTTTTTT. This sequence encodes CASRLAGGIGELFF.

The chain links TRBV27 to TRBJ2-7; D is possibly TRBD2 (6 bases). The germline CDR1 and CDR2 sequences are MNHEY and SMNVEV (reference sequence). There are 13 residues in the CDR3. V dropped 2 bases and J dropped 3 bases, with 8 bases sitting between them. The CDR3, as DNA: TGTGCCAGCAGTTTAACGGGGGTCTACGAGCAGTACTTC. Translation gives CASSLTGVYEQYF.

V and J are TRBV19 and TRBJ2-7; D perhaps matches TRBD2 (5 bases). The ends were cut back, 3 bases at V and 7 bases at J, with 13 bases in the middle. The CDR3 runs to 13 residues. Germline assignment: CDR1 LNHDA and CDR2 SQIVND (reference sequence). The CDR3 spells CASSIGRGGEQYF. The CDR3 DNA reads TGTGCCAGTAGTATTGGACGAGGAGGAGAGCAGTACTTC.

The rearrangement joins TRBV5-8 to TRBJ1-5, with a tentative D call TRBD1 (5 bases). Germline V gene sequence: CDR1 SGHTS, CDR2 YDEGEE. The V and J ends lost 4 bases and 8 bases respectively, with 13 bases between them. This CDR3 has 13 amino acids. The chain's CDR3 is CASSIPPGKPQHF. The CDR3 DNA follows: TGTGCCAGCAGCATACCCCCAGGGAAGCCCCAGCATTTT.

V and J are TRBV28 and TRBJ2-6, with TRBD1 identical over 9 bases. The CDR3 has 15 residues. From germline, CDR1 is MDHEN and CDR2 SYDVKM. Trimming at V came to 8 bases and at J to 9 bases, leaving 11 bases not matched to a gene. DNA of the CDR3: TGTGCCAGCCTTGGGACAGGGAGAGGTGGCAACGTCCTGACTTTC. It codes for CASLGTGRGGNVLTF.

The chain recombines TRBV10-3 with TRBJ1-5, with D uncertain. Trimming cost V 4 bases and J 0 bases, with 10 bases left between them. Germline V gene data show CDR1 as ENHRY and CDR2 as SYGVKD. This CDR3 has 15 amino acids. CDR3: CAISVEVGSNQPQHF. The DNA of the CDR3 is TGTGCCATCAGTGTGGAGGTTGGTAGCAATCAGCCCCAGCATTTT.

The CDR3 region has the DNA TGTGCCAGCAGCTTGAGGGACAGGGTTCAGAATGAGCAGTTCTTC. Translation gives CASSLRDRVQNEQFF. This sequence joins TRBV7-6 and TRBJ2-1; 9 nucleotides align to TRBD1. After removal of 3 bases from V and 7 bases from J, the junction contained 7 bases not matched to a gene. CDR1 and CDR2 from the germline V gene are SGHVS and FNYEAQ. The CDR3 is 15 amino acids.

The chain combines TRBV6-1 with TRBJ1-4; perhaps TRBD1 as D (5 bases). In germline, CDR1 is MNHNS, CDR2 SASEGT. The CDR3 runs to 14 residues. V was pared by 6 bases and J by 7 bases, with 15 bases between. The CDR3 region has the DNA TGTGCCAGCAGAGTCAGGGAGACGGGTGAAAAACTGTTTTTT. Encoded protein: CASRVRETGEKLFF.